The present TCR beta chain was sequenced within a study of cytomegalovirus exposure and HLA in healthy donors. General study results and limits: Associated with HLA alleles at 0.05 false discovery rate in a later analysis were 16,951 TCR beta sequences. A later analysis showed TCR association rates differing by HLA locus, peaking at DRB1 and lowest at HLA-C.

This clone was picked up a small number of times. The antigen is unknown. Primers: 60 Vbeta forward and 13 Jbeta reverse. Sequenced by immunoSEQ multiplex PCR; TCRdb stores in-frame clones only, minus some. The sample lists about 120,000 clones, about 68% seen once, with 7.5% to 9.5% in the top ten. V was clipped by 2 bases and J by 0 bases, with 8 bases between them. CDR1 and CDR2 from the germline V gene are MNHEY and SVGAGI. This CDR3 is 14 amino acids long. The sequenced sample was PBMCs. The source is a middle-aged woman in good health and CMV-seropositive. The rearrangement links TRBV6-5 to TRBJ2-7, with D unclear. CDR3 in DNA: TGTGCCAGCAGTTACCTCGGAGCCTCCTACGAGCAGTACTTC. Translated: CASSYLGASYEQYF.